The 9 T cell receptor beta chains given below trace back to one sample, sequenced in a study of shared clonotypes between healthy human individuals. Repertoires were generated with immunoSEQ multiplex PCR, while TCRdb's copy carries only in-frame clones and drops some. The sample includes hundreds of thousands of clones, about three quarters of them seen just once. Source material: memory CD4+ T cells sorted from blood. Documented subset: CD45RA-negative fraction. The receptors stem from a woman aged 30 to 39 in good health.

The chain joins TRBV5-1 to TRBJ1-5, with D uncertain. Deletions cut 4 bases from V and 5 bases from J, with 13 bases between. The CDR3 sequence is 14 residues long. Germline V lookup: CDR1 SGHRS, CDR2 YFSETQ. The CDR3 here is CASSLDGTYQPQHF. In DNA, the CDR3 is TGCGCCAGCAGCCTGGACGGTACCTATCAGCCCCAGCATTTT.

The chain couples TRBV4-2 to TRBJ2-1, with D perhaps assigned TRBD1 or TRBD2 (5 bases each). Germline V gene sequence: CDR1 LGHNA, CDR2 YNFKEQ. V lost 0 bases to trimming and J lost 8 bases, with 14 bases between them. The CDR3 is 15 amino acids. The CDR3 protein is CASSQDMRVGDEQFF. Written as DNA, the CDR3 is TGTGCCAGCAGCCAAGATATGCGGGTGGGGGATGAGCAGTTCTTC.

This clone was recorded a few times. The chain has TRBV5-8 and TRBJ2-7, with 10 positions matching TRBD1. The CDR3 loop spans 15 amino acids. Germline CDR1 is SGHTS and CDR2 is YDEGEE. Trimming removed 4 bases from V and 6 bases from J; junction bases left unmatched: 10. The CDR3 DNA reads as TGTGCCAGCAGCCCCAGACAGGGGGCGCGCGGCGAGCAGTACTTC. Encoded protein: CASSPRQGARGEQYF.

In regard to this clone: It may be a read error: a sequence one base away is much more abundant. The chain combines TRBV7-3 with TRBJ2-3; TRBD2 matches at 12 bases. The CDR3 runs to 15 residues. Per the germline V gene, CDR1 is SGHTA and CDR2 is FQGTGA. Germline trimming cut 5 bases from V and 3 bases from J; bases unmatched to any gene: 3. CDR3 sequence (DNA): TGTGCCAGCAGCACGACTAGCGGGAGAACAGATACGCAGTATTTT. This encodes CASSTTSGRTDTQYF.

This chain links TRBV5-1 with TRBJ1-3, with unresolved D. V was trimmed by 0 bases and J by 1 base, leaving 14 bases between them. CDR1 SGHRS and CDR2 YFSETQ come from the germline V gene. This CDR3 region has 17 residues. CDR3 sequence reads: CASSLGLPAASGNTIYF. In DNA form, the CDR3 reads TGCGCCAGCAGCTTGGGACTCCCAGCCGCATCTGGAAACACCATATATTTT.

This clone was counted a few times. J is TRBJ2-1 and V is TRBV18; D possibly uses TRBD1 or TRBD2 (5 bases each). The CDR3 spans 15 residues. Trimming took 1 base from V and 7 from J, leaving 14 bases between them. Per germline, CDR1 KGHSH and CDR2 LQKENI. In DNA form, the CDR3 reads TGTGCCAGCTCACCACTCGGGGACGGGCGAAATGAGCAGTTCTTC. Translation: CASSPLGDGRNEQFF.

The CDR3, as DNA: TGTGCCAGCAGCTTATTGGGACTCCGCACAGATACGCAGTATTTT. Protein: CASSLLGLRTDTQYF. The genes are TRBV7-2 and TRBJ2-3; D possibly corresponds to TRBD2 (6 bases). The CDR3 is 15 residues long. CDR1 and CDR2 (germline): SGHTA, FQGNSA. Trimming shortened V by 2 bases and J by 1 base, and 10 bases separated the two germline ends.

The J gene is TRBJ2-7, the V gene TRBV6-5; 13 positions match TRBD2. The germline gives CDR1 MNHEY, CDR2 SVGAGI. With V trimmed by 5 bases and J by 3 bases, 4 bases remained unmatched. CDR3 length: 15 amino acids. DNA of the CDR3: TGTGCCAGCAGTCCCCGACTAGCGGGGGGCTACGAGCAGTACTTC. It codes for CASSPRLAGGYEQYF.

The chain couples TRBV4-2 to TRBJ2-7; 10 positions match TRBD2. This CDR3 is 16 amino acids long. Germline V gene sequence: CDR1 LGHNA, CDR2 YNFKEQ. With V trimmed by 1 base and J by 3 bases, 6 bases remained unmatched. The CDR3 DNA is TGTGCCAGCAGCCAAGGGGGAGCTAGCGGGAGCTACGAGCAGTACTTC. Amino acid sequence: CASSQGGASGSYEQYF.